The T cell receptor (beta chain) under discussion was sequenced for a study of Tregs in tolerant kidney transplant recipients. Findings of the study overall: No direct test of biological reproducibility was done here. Tregs expanded with activated donor B cells seemed most donor-specific. Donor-specific Treg expansion exceeded global Treg expansion in tolerant patients, suggesting antigen drive.

The table came from immunoSEQ multiplex PCR; TCRdb's copy has only in-frame clones and leaves some out. The sample has 30,000 to 40,000 clones, and its top ten clones hold under 2%. Details on this clone: Its specificity is not known. The CDR3 is cut off 3 residues early in the read; its end comes from the germline J gene.

The CDR3 extends over 15 amino acids. Trimming cost V 3 bases and J 4 bases, with 13 bases left between them. Germline V lookup: CDR1 SEHNR, CDR2 FQNEAQ (reference sequence). Mixed chimerism was transient after nonmyeloablative marrow transplants from related graft donors. The chain joins TRBV7-9 to TRBJ2-1, with D possibly TRBD2 on 5 matching bases. This receptor was obtained from a human patient who received a combined kidney and bone marrow transplant. The graft donor may have given rise to some T cells. The sequenced sample was CD4+ T cells from blood (PBMCs), obtained 24 months after the transplant. The CDR3 DNA, read in part, is TGTGCCAGCAGCTTCGGGCTAGCAGATTACAATGAG. Protein product: CASSFGLADYNE. The CDR3, in full, reads CASSFGLADYNEQFF.